This passage covers 11 T cell receptor beta chains from one sample sequenced in a study of breast tumors, draining lymph nodes, adjacent tissues. TCRdb fed the multiplex PCR reads into MiXCR, producing one record per CDR3 protein. This table has about 230,000 distinct CDR3 sequences, about 32% appearing once. Breast cancer patients provided tissue from their axillary draining lymph nodes. Material for sequencing was axillary lymph node tissue. The receptors were sampled from a female donor with breast cancer. Some clones in this sample may be carry-over from other donors' samples.

The chain is built from TRBV20-1 and TRBJ1-6, with 7 bases matching TRBD1. Germline V gene data show CDR1 as DFQATT and CDR2 as SNEGSKA (reference sequence). CDR3 size: 13 residues. In DNA form, the CDR3 reads TGCAGCCGTATCAGGGGGACAAGCCGATCCCTCCACTTT. Its protein is CSRIRGTSRSLHF.

This clonotype was counted at least ten times. The J gene is TRBJ1-5, the V gene TRBV30; tentatively, D is TRBD1 (5 bases). The CDR3 consists of 14 residues. The germline CDR1 and CDR2 sequences are GTSNPN and SVGIG (reference sequence). V lost 4 bases to trimming and J lost 4 bases, with 14 bases between them. The CDR3 loop is CAWTRAGWNQPQHF. In DNA, the CDR3 is TGTGCCTGGACTCGGGCAGGGTGGAATCAGCCCCAGCATTTT.

The rearrangement links TRBV20-1 to TRBJ2-3; 12 nucleotides match TRBD2. V was clipped by 6 bases and J by 11 bases; unmatched bases: 9. Germline assignment: CDR1 DFQATT and CDR2 SNEGSKA (reference sequence). CDR3 length equals 13 residues. CDR3 region: CSARLAGVNEQYF. The CDR3 DNA follows: TGCAGTGCGAGACTAGCGGGAGTGAATGAGCAGTATTTT.

This clonotype was observed at least ten times. The chain couples TRBV19 to TRBJ2-3, with 8 bases matching TRBD2. The germline V gene encodes CDR1 LNHDA and CDR2 SQIVND (reference sequence). Unmatched junction bases numbered 11, after V lost 7 bases and J lost 5 bases. The CDR3 is 15 residues long. The CDR3 reads CASKCREGGGDTQYF. The CDR3 DNA is TGTGCCAGTAAGTGCCGGGAGGGCGGGGGAGATACGCAGTATTTT.

In its sample, this clonotype was seen many times. The chain combines TRBV5-8 with TRBJ2-5, with D hard to call. The length of the CDR3 is 15 residues. The germline V and J ends were trimmed by 7 bases and 4 bases, with 20 bases remaining between them. Germline CDR1 is SGHTS and CDR2 is YDEGEE. In nucleotides, the CDR3 is TGTGCCAGCTCACTGGGTGACCGAGTCGCAGAGACCCAGTACTTC. Its translation is CASSLGDRVAETQYF.

This clonotype was counted many times. V usage is TRBV5-4 and J usage is TRBJ2-6; 7 bases are shared with TRBD1. Germline V CDR1 and CDR2: SGHNT, YYREEE (reference sequence). This CDR3 region has 15 residues. V gave up 4 bases and J gave up 4 bases; unmatched junction bases: 5. CDR3 in DNA: TGTGCCAGCAGCCGGCAGGGGGACGGGGCCAACGTCCTGACTTTC. Encoded protein: CASSRQGDGANVLTF.

This clonotype was seen repeatedly, ten times or more. The chain is built from TRBV7-2 and TRBJ1-4, with D unclear. This CDR3 spans 12 amino acids. Germline CDR1 SGHTA, CDR2 FQGNSA. The V and J ends lost 5 bases and 8 bases respectively, with 9 bases between them. CDR3: CASSRQGEKLFF. The CDR3 bases are TGTGCCAGCAGCAGGCAAGGAGAAAAACTGTTTTTT.

This clonotype was picked up many times. The genes are TRBV7-2 and TRBJ2-2; 10 bases are shared with TRBD2. J lost 7 bases, V lost 0 bases, and 5 bases had no gene match. This CDR3 spans 16 amino acids. Per the germline V gene, CDR1 is SGHTA and CDR2 is FQGNSA. The DNA of the CDR3 is TGTGCCAGCAGCTTAGCGAGCGGGAGGGCCGTCGGGGAGCTGTTTTTT. Protein sequence: CASSLASGRAVGELFF.

This clonotype was counted many times. The chain employs TRBV19 and TRBJ1-4; no reliable D call. Germline assignment: CDR1 LNHDA and CDR2 SQIVND (reference sequence). Between the trimmed V and J ends, which lost 5 bases and 4 bases, there was a span of 11 bases. The CDR3 loop spans 14 amino acids. For the CDR3, the DNA is TGTGCCAGTAGTGACCGGGAAGGTAATGAAAAACTGTTTTTT. It encodes CASSDREGNEKLFF. The variable domain in full, completed from reference TRBV19 and TRBJ1-4, reads DGGITQSPKYLFRKEGQNVTLSCEQNLNHDAMYWYRQDPGQGLRLIYYSQIVNDFQKGDIAEGYSVSREKKESFPLTVTSAQKNPTAFYLCASSDREGNEKLFFGSGTQLSVL.

This clonotype has at least ten counts. The CDR3 DNA reads as TGCGCCAGCAGCTTCCCCCTCTCGACAGCCCTGGGGGCCAACGTCCTGACTTTC. Residues: CASSFPLSTALGANVLTF. The chain links TRBV5-1 to TRBJ2-6; D may be TRBD1 (5 bases). Trimming took off 2 bases at V and 4 bases at J, with 19 bases between the two ends. The CDR3 covers 18 residues. Germline V gives CDR1 SGHRS, CDR2 YFSETQ.

This chain connects TRBV6-1 to TRBJ1-4; tentative D call: TRBD1 (5 bases). Per germline, CDR1 MNHNS and CDR2 SASEGT. The V end lost 6 bases, the J end lost 0 bases, and 8 bases lay between the germline ends. This CDR3 has 14 amino acids. The CDR3 region has the DNA TGTGCCAGCAGGTGGGGCACAACTAATGAAAAACTGTTTTTT. It yields the protein CASRWGTTNEKLFF.